This T cell receptor (beta chain) was captured in a study of blood T cell repertoires in COVID-19. Study-level background: Acute and convalescent COVID-19 samples came from the United States, Italy and Spain. In each case, the material was cDNA or gDNA derived from T cells, B-cell-depleted T cells, or PBMCs.

Sequencing used immunoSEQ multiplex PCR; TCRdb keeps in-frame clones, though not all of them. Found here are more than 30,000 clones, roughly nine tenths of them singletons; the top ten hold 20% to 30%. CDR1 is SGHRS, CDR2 YFSETQ, per germline. The CDR3 is 16 amino acids. V was trimmed by 4 bases and J by 0 bases, leaving 14 bases between them. The specimen sequenced was peripheral blood. The V and J genes are TRBV5-1 and TRBJ2-1, with D possibly being TRBD1 (5 bases). This clonotype originated in a woman of 80 years or more with active or convalescent COVID-19. The CDR3 nucleotides are TGCGCCAGCAGCCCCAGTCAGGGAAGCTCCTACAATGAGCAGTTCTTC. Translated: CASSPSQGSSYNEQFF. The entire variable domain, with the rest obtained from reference TRBV5-1 and TRBJ2-1, is as follows: KAGVTQTPRYLIKTRGQQVTLSCSPISGHRSVSWYQQTPGQGLQFLFEYFSETQRNKGNFPGRFSGRQFSNSRSEMNVSTLELGDSALYLCASSPSQGSSYNEQFFGPGTRLTVL.